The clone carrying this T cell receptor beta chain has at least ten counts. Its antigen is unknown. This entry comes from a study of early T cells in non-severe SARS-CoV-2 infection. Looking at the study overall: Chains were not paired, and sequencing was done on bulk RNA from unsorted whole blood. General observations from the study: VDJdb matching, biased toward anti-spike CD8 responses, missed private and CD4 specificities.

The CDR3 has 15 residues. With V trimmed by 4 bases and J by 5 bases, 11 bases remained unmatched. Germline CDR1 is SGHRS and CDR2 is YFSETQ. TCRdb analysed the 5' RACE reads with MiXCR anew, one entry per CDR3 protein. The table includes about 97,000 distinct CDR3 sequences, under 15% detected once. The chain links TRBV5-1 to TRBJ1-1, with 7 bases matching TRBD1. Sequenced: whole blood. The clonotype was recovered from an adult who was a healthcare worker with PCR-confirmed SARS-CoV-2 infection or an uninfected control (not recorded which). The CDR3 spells CASSPRAGQITEAFF. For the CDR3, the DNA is TGCGCCAGCAGCCCGAGGGCGGGACAGATAACTGAAGCTTTCTTT.